A single sample gave rise to the 8 T cell receptor beta chains below, sequenced in a study of blood T cell repertoires in COVID-19. This table comes from immunoSEQ multiplex PCR, and its TCRdb copy is limited to in-frame clones, with some not included. This table has over 85,000 clones, about 80% appearing once. What was sequenced was peripheral blood. These receptor sequences come from a man aged 65 to 79 with acute or convalescent COVID-19.

CDR3 in DNA: TGTGCCAGCAGCACGCACAGACAAGAGACCCAGTACTTC. Translation gives CASSTHRQETQYF. The J gene is TRBJ2-5, the V gene TRBV7-2; D uncertain. The CDR3 length is 13 residues. Germline CDR1 SGHTA, CDR2 FQGNSA. Trimming took 5 bases from V and 2 from J, leaving 9 bases between them.

This clone was seen only a few times. The chain carries TRBV28 and TRBJ2-5, with a tentative D call TRBD2 (6 bases). Germline V gene sequence: CDR1 MDHEN, CDR2 SYDVKM. This CDR3 contains 15 residues. Deletions cut 4 bases from V and 4 bases from J, with 16 bases between. DNA of the CDR3: TGTGCCAGCAGTTCCCCAAAGCGGCGGGGAGAGACCCAGTACTTC. It yields the protein CASSSPKRRGETQYF.

The chain is built from TRBV13 and TRBJ1-4; D remains unclear. V was pared by 1 base and J by 8 bases, with 11 bases between. CDR3 length: 14 residues. Looked up from germline, CDR1 is PRHDT and CDR2 is FYEKMQ (reference sequence). The CDR3, as DNA: TGTGCCAGCAGCTTAGCAGGCTCGGGGGAAAAACTGTTTTTT. It is translated as CASSLAGSGEKLFF.

This chain connects TRBV10-3 to TRBJ1-2; 7 nucleotides match TRBD1. This CDR3 region has 14 residues. V lost 5 bases, J lost 3 bases, and 6 bases stayed unmatched. CDR1 and CDR2 from the germline V gene are ENHRY and SYGVKD. As DNA, the CDR3 is TGTGCCATCAGTATAACCACAGGGGACTATGGCTACACCTTC. This encodes CAISITTGDYGYTF.

This clone turned up a few times. This chain links TRBV27 with TRBJ2-2; D is perhaps TRBD1 (6 bases). V gave up 6 bases and J gave up 0 bases, with 11 bases separating them. The CDR3 covers 15 residues. CDR1 is MNHEY, CDR2 SMNVEV, per germline (reference sequence). The CDR3 sequence: CASRLQGANTGELFF. Here the CDR3 DNA reads TGTGCCAGCAGACTACAGGGAGCGAACACCGGGGAGCTGTTTTTT.

Points on this clone: Germline is not matched at one junction end, which may reflect a read error. The chain links TRBV18 to TRBJ2-7; 11 bases are shared with TRBD2. Germline CDR1 and CDR2: KGHSH and LQKENI. This CDR3 spans 19 amino acids. In nucleotides, the CDR3 is TGTGCCAGCTCCCCACACCTCTTAGCGGGAGGGCCAGAATCCTACGAGCAGTACTTC. This gives the protein CASSPHLLAGGPESYEQYF.

The chain recombines TRBV19 with TRBJ2-1; D ambiguous. This CDR3 contains 13 residues. Germline V lookup: CDR1 LNHDA, CDR2 SQIVND (reference sequence). V was trimmed by 5 bases and J by 6 bases, leaving 11 bases between them. CDR3 in amino acids: CASSPRQINEQFF. As DNA, the CDR3 is TGTGCCAGTAGTCCCCGCCAGATCAATGAGCAGTTCTTC. Full variable domain (remainder filled in from reference TRBV19 and TRBJ2-1): DGGITQSPKYLFRKEGQNVTLSCEQNLNHDAMYWYRQDPGQGLRLIYYSQIVNDFQKGDIAEGYSVSREKKESFPLTVTSAQKNPTAFYLCASSPRQINEQFFGPGTRLTVL.

This clone appeared a few times. The chain uses TRBV7-2 and TRBJ1-1; no firm D call. The V gene lost 3 bases and the J gene lost 0 bases, with 11 bases spanning the gap. Germline values: CDR1 SGHTA, CDR2 FQGNSA. The CDR3 totals 15 residues. The CDR3 region has the DNA TGTGCCAGCAGCTTCGGACTTAGGATGAACACTGAAGCTTTCTTT. As protein: CASSFGLRMNTEAFF.